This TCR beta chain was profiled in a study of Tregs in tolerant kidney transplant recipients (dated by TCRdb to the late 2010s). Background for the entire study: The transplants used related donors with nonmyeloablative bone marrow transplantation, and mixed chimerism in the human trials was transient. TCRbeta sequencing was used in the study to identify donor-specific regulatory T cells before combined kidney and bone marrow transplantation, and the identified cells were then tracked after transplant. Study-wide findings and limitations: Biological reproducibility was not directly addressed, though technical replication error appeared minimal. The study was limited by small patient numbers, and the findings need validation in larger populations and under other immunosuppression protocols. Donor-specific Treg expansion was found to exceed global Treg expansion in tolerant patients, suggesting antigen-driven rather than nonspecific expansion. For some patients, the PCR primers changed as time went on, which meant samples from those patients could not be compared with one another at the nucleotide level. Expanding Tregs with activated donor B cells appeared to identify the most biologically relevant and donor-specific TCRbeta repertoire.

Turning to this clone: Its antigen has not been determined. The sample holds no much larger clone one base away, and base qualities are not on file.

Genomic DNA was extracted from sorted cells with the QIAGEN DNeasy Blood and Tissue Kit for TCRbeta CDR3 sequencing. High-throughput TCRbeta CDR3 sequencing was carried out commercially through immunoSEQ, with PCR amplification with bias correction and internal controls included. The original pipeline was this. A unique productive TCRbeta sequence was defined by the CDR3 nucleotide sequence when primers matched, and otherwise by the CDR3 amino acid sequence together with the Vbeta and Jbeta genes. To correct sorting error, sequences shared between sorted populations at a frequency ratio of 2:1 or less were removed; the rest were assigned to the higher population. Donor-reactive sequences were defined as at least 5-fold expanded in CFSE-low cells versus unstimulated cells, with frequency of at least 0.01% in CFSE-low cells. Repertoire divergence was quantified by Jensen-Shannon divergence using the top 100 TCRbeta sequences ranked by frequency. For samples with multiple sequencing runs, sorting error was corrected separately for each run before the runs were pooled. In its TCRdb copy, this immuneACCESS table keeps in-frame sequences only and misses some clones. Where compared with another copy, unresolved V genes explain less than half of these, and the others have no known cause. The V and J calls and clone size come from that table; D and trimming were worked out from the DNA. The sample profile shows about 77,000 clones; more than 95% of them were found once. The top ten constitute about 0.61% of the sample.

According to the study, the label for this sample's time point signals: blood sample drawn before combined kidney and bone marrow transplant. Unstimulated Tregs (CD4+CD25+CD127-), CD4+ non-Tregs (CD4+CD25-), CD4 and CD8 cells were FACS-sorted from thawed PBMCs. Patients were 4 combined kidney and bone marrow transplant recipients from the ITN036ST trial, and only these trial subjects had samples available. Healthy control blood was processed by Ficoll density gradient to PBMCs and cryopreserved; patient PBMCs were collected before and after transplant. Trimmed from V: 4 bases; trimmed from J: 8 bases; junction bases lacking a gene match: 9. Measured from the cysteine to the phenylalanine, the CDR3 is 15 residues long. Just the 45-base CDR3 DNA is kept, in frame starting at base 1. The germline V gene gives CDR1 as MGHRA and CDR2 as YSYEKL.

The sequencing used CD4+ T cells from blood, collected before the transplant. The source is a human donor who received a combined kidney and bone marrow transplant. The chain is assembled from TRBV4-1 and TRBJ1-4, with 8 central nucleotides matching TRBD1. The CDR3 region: CASSPPDRVGEKLFF. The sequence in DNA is TGCGCCAGCAGCCCCCCGGACAGGGTGGGGGAAAAACTGTTTTTT.